The 21 T cell receptor beta chains below all came from one sample that was sequenced in a study of monozygotic twins with inflammatory bowel disease. From the 5' RACE reads, TCRdb lists one entry per CDR3 protein and no DNA. The sample totals 150,000 to 200,000 distinct CDR3 sequences. The source material was blood. The receptors derive from a human donor with ulcerative colitis or Crohn's disease, or a healthy co-twin of an affected twin (not recorded which).

The chain joins TRBV20-1 to TRBJ2-1; with no DNA, the TCRdb D assignment of TRBD2 cannot be verified. The CDR3 contains 18 residues. CDR1 DFQATT and CDR2 SNEGSKA come from the germline V gene (reference sequence). CDR3 residues: CSARDNPLTSGPSMEQFF.

This chain uses TRBV19 with TRBJ1-1; TCRdb lists TRBD1, though no DNA is available to test this call. The CDR3 runs to 13 residues. CDR1 LNHDA and CDR2 SQIVND come from the germline V gene (reference sequence). Here the CDR3 reads CASITPGTTEAFF. Combining the CDR3 with reference TRBV19 and TRBJ1-1 gives the whole variable domain DGGITQSPKYLFRKEGQNVTLSCEQNLNHDAMYWYRQDPGQGLRLIYYSQIVNDFQKGDIAEGYSVSREKKESFPLTVTSAQKNPTAFYLCASITPGTTEAFFGQGTRLTVV.

V and J are TRBV9 and TRBJ2-4; TCRdb's D call, TRBD1, is unchecked because there is no DNA. CDR1 is SGDLS, CDR2 YYNGEE, per germline. This CDR3 has 15 residues. This chain's CDR3 is CASSVEGVTKNIQYF.

The genes are TRBV3-1 and TRBJ2-4; TCRdb designates TRBD1, a call that cannot be tested without DNA. The CDR3 has 14 residues. Germline V gives CDR1 LGHDT, CDR2 YNNKEL (reference sequence). The CDR3 reads CASSPPGQGPGWYF.

This clonotype is medium-sized by frequency. This chain uses TRBV12-3 or TRBV12-4 with TRBJ1-2. The CDR3 sequence is 15 residues long. The CDR3 is CASSLGDTGLGGYTF.

This chain links TRBV9 with TRBJ2-1; the TCRdb call, TRBD2, lacks DNA for checking. This CDR3 contains 14 residues. From germline, CDR1 is SGDLS and CDR2 YYNGEE. Here the CDR3 reads CASSGLAGEGEQFF.

The rearrangement joins TRBV5-1 to TRBJ2-3; the TRBD1 assignment by TCRdb is unverifiable without DNA. Germline CDR1 and CDR2: SGHRS and YFSETQ. The CDR3 loop spans 11 amino acids. The CDR3 loop is CASSSGQGWYF.

CDR3 loop: CASSQVRGGTEAFF. V gene TRBV14 combines with J gene TRBJ1-1; TCRdb indicates TRBD1, and absent DNA this call remains unverified. The CDR3 runs to 14 residues. Germline values: CDR1 SGHDN, CDR2 FVKESK.

The CDR3 spells CASSNLGEQYF. V gene TRBV18 combines with J gene TRBJ2-7. The length of the CDR3 is 11 residues. Per germline, CDR1 KGHSH and CDR2 LQKENI.

The chain couples TRBV7-2 to TRBJ2-7; the D call from TCRdb, TRBD2, cannot be confirmed without DNA. The germline gives CDR1 SGHTA, CDR2 FQGNSA. This CDR3 has 15 residues. CDR3 amino acids: CASSWTSGGLYEQYF.

V usage is TRBV7-8 and J usage is TRBJ2-3; no DNA is available, so the TRBD1 call from TCRdb remains unchecked. Germline-derived CDR1 and CDR2 are SGHVS and FQNEAQ. This CDR3 comprises 16 residues. This CDR3 reads CASSLRGGYNSDTQYF.

The chain carries TRBV5-1 and TRBJ2-7; TCRdb's D call, TRBD1, is unchecked because there is no DNA. CDR1 SGHRS and CDR2 YFSETQ come from the germline V gene. The CDR3 spans 14 residues. CDR3 sequence reads: CASRTGTGGYEQYF. Drawing the rest from reference TRBV5-1 and TRBJ2-7, the complete variable domain is KAGVTQTPRYLIKTRGQQVTLSCSPISGHRSVSWYQQTPGQGLQFLFEYFSETQRNKGNFPGRFSGRQFSNSRSEMNVSTLELGDSALYLCASRTGTGGYEQYFGPGTRLTVT.

This sequence joins TRBV20-1 and TRBJ2-2; without DNA, the TCRdb call of TRBD1 cannot be checked. CDR3 size: 18 residues. Germline assignment: CDR1 DFQATT and CDR2 SNEGSKA (reference sequence). This CDR3 reads CSASPVHGQGPSTGELFF.

V usage is TRBV12-3 or TRBV12-4 and J usage is TRBJ2-1. The CDR3 has 12 residues. CDR3 protein: CASSSDGNEQFF.

Here the CDR3 reads CASSLPRKLDTQYF. The chain has TRBV27 and TRBJ2-3. Germline lookup yields CDR1 MNHEY and CDR2 SMNVEV (reference sequence). The CDR3 spans 14 residues.

The V gene is TRBV20-1, the J gene TRBJ2-7; lacking DNA, the TRBD2 call made by TCRdb goes unchecked. Looked up from germline, CDR1 is DFQATT and CDR2 is SNEGSKA (reference sequence). This CDR3 comprises 13 residues. CDR3 sequence reads: CSFSFSGSGEQYF.

The chain is built from TRBV10-2 and TRBJ1-1; the TCRdb D gene call, TRBD1, has no DNA to confirm it. CDR1 and CDR2 (germline): WSHSY, SAAADI. This CDR3 spans 12 amino acids. The CDR3 spells CASRGQRIEAFF.

The CDR3 here is CSAKQRGRADTQYF. The chain links TRBV20-1 to TRBJ2-3; no DNA is available, so the TRBD2 call from TCRdb remains unchecked. Germline V gene data show CDR1 as DFQATT and CDR2 as SNEGSKA (reference sequence). This CDR3 has 14 residues.

The chain uses TRBV27 and TRBJ1-6; TCRdb picks TRBD1, but there is no DNA to check that call. The germline V gene encodes CDR1 MNHEY and CDR2 SMNVEV (reference sequence). CDR3 length equals 13 residues. This CDR3 is CASSVGQNSPLHF.

The V call is TRBV10-3, the J call TRBJ1-2; TCRdb picks TRBD1, but there is no DNA to check that call. The germline CDR1 and CDR2 sequences are ENHRY and SYGVKD. This CDR3 has 14 amino acids. The CDR3 sequence is CAITSGGTNYGYTF.

The V gene is TRBV20-1, the J gene TRBJ2-2; TCRdb indicates TRBD2, and absent DNA this call remains unverified. Germline assignment: CDR1 DFQATT and CDR2 SNEGSKA (reference sequence). The CDR3 contains 15 residues. CDR3 residues: CSARRLAGRGGELFF.